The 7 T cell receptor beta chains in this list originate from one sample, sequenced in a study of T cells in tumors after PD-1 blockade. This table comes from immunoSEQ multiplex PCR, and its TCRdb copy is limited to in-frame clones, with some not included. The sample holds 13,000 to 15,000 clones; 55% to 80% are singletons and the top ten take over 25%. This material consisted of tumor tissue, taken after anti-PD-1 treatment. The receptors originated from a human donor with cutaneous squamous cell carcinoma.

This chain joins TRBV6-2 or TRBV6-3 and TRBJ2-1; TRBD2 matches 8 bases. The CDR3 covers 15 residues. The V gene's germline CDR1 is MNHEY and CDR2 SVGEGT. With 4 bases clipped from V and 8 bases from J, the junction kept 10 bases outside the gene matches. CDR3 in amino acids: CASSSKLGLVHEQFF. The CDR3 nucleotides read TGTGCCAGCAGTTCAAAATTGGGACTAGTCCATGAGCAGTTCTTC.

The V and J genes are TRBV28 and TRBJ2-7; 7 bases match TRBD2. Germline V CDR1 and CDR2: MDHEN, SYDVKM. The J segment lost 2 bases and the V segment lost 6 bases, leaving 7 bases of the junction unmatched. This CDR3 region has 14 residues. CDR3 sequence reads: CASRLSRGTYEQYF. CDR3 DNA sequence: TGTGCCAGCAGGCTATCGCGGGGGACCTACGAGCAGTACTTC.

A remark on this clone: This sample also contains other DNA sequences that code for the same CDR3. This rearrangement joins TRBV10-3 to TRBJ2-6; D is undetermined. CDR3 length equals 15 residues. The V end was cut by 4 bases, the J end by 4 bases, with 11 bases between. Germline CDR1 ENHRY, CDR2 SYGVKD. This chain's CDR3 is CAISGRDPGANVLTF. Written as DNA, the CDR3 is TGTGCCATCAGTGGGAGAGACCCCGGGGCCAACGTCCTGACTTTC.

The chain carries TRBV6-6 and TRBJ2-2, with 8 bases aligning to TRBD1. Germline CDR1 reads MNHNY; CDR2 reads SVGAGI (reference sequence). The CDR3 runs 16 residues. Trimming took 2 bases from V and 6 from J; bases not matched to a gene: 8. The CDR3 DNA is TGTGCCAGCAGTTACCCTACAGGACAGGGCCCCGGGGAGCTGTTTTTT. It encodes CASSYPTGQGPGELFF.

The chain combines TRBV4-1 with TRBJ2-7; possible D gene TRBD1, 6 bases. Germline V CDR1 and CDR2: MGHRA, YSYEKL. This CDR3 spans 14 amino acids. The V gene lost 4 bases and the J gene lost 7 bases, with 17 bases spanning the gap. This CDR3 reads CASSPGLRGTEQYF. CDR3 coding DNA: TGCGCCAGCAGCCCAGGTTTGAGGGGGACGGAGCAGTACTTC.

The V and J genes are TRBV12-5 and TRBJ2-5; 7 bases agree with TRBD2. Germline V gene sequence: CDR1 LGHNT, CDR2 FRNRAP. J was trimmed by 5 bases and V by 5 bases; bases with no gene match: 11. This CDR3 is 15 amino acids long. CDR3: CASGPVGGSHETQYF. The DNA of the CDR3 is TGTGCTAGTGGTCCGGTAGGCGGGAGTCATGAGACCCAGTACTTC.

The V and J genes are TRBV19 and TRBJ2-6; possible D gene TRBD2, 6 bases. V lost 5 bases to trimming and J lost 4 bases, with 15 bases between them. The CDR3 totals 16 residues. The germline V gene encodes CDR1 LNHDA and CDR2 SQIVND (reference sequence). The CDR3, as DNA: TGTGCCAGTAGTCCTTGGAGGGGCCGAGGGGCCAACGTCCTGACTTTC. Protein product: CASSPWRGRGANVLTF.